This T cell receptor (beta chain) was obtained from a study of blood T cells in healthy people across ages. Study-level findings and limits: TCR beta diversity per million T cells fell roughly linearly with age.

In germline, CDR1 is SQVTM, CDR2 ANQGSEA. The CDR3 loop spans 15 amino acids. Sample-barcoded 5' priming and a J-beta primer mix drove a second PCR of about 6 to 11 cycles. Each TCR beta cDNA got a 12-nucleotide random molecular identifier. TCRdb processed the 5' RACE reads anew with MiXCR; each CDR3 protein has one entry. The table has about 900,000 distinct CDR3 sequences, roughly 48% seen once. About this clonotype itself: Antigen unknown. The junction does not match germline at one end; this may be a read error.

The chain carries TRBV29-1 and TRBJ2-3; the D gene could be TRBD1 or TRBD2 (5 bases each). Sequencing input: blood. This TCR was sampled from a man between 25 and 39 years old in good health. CDR3 protein: CSVAWNEGSADMQYF. The CDR3 nucleotides read TGCAGCGTTGCGTGGAATGAGGGGTCCGCAGATATGCAGTATTTT.